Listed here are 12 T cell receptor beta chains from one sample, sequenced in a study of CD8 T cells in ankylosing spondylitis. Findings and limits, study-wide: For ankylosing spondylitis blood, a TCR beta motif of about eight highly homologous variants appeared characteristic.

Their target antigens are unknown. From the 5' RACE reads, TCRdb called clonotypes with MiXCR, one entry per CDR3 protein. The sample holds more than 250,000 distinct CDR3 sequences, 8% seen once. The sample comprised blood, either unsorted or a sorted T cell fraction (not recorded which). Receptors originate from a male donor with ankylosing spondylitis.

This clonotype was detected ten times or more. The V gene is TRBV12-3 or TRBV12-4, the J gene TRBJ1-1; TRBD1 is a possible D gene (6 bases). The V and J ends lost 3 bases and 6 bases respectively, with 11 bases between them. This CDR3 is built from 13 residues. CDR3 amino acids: CASSLGGRSEAFF. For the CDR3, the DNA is TGTGCCAGCAGTTTGGGGGGGCGATCTGAAGCTTTCTTT.

The CDR3 loop reads CASSVTGGAQPQHF. In DNA form, the CDR3 reads TGTGCCAGCAGCGTTACAGGGGGAGCTCAGCCCCAGCATTTT. V usage is TRBV11-2 and J usage is TRBJ1-5; 8 bases match TRBD1. The CDR3 is made up of 14 amino acids. Trimming took 5 bases from V and 6 from J; bases not matched to a gene: 6. The germline CDR1 and CDR2 sequences are SGHAT and FQNNGV.

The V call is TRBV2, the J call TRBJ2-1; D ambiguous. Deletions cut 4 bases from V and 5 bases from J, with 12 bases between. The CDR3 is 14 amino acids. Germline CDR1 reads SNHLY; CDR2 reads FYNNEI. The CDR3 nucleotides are TGTGCCAGCAGTGCCGTAACGGGCAACAATGAGCAGTTCTTC. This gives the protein CASSAVTGNNEQFF.

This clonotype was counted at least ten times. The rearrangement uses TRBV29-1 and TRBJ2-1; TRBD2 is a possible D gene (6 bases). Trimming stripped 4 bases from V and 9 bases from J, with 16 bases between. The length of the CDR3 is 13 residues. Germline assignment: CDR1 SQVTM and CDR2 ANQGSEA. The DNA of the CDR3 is TGCAGCGTTGCGCTGACTAGTTTTACTGAGCAGTTCTTC. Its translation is CSVALTSFTEQFF.

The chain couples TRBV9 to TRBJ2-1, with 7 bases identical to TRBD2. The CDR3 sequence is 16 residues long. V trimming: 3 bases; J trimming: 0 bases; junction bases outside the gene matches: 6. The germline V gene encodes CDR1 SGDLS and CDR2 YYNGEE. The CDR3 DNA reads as TGTGCCAGCAGCGCCAAGGGCGGGAGCTCCTACAATGAGCAGTTCTTC. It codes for CASSAKGGSSYNEQFF.

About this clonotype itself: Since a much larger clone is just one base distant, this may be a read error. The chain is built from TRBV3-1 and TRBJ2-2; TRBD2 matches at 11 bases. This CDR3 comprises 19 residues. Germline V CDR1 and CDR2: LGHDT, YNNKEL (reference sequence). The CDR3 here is CAGSQDRLAGNANTGELFF. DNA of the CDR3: TGTGCCGGCAGCCAAGATAGACTAGCGGGAAACGCGAACACCGGGGAGCTGTTTTTT.

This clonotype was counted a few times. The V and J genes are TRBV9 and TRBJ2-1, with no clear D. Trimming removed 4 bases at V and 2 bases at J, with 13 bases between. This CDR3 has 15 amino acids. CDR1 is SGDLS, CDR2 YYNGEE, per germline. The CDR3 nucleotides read TGTGCCAGCAGCTCAGACAAGCTAACCTACAATGAGCAGTTCTTC. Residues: CASSSDKLTYNEQFF. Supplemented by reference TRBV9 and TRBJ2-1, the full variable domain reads DSGVTQTPKHLITATGQRVTLRCSPRSGDLSVYWYQQSLDQGLQFLIQYYNGEERAKGNILERFSAQQFPDLHSELNLSSLELGDSALYFCASSSDKLTYNEQFFGPGTRLTVL.

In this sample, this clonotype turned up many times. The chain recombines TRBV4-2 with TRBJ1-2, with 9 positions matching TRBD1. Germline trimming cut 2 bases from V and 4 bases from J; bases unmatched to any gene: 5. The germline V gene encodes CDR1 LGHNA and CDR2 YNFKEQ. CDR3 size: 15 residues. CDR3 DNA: TGTGCCAGCAGCCAAAGGACAGGGGCGGGCTATGGCTACACCTTC. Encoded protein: CASSQRTGAGYGYTF.

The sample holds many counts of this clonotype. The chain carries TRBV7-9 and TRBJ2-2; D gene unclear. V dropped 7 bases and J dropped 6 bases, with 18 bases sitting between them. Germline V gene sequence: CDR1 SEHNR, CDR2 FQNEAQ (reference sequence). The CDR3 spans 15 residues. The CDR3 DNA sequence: TGTGCCAGCATCACCGGTCGCTTTGGGGCCGGGGAGCTGTTTTTT. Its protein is CASITGRFGAGELFF.

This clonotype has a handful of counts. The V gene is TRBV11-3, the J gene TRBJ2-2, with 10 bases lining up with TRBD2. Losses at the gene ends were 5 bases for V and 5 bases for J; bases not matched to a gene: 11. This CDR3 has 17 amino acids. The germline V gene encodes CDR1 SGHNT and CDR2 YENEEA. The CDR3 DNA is TGTGCCAGCAGCATCGAAGGGGTAGCGGGGGGAACCGGGGAGCTGTTTTTT. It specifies CASSIEGVAGGTGELFF.

CDR3 residues: CSARRAGNSPLHF. The CDR3 region has the DNA TGCAGTGCTAGGCGGGCCGGGAATTCACCCCTCCACTTT. V and J are TRBV20-1 and TRBJ1-6; D gene uncertain. The germline V and J ends were trimmed by 3 bases and 7 bases, with 10 bases remaining between them. The CDR3 covers 13 residues. Germline V gene data show CDR1 as DFQATT and CDR2 as SNEGSKA (reference sequence).

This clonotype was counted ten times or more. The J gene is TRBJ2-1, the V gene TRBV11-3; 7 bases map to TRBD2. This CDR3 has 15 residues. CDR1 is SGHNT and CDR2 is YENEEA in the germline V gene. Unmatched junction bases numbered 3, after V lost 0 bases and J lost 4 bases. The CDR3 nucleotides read TGTGCCAGCAGCTTAGATCTAGCGGCATACAATGAGCAGTTCTTC. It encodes CASSLDLAAYNEQFF.